This T cell receptor beta chain emerged from a study of T cells and Merkel cell carcinoma outcomes. Whole-study results and caveats: Merkel cell carcinoma outcomes were reportedly predicted by repertoire and T-cell density.

Using immunoSEQ multiplex PCR, the repertoire was profiled, and TCRdb retains in-frame clones only, with some absent. The sample has 2,000 to 2,500 clones; around nine tenths are singletons. Germline V gene sequence: CDR1 SGHTA, CDR2 FQGNSA. CDR3 length equals 12 residues. The V end lost 5 bases, the J end lost 1 base, and 4 bases lay between the germline ends. Notes on this clone: Its antigen is unidentified.

The receptor was isolated from a human donor with Merkel cell carcinoma. The sequenced sample was tumor tissue from Merkel cell carcinoma. This chain uses TRBV7-2 with TRBJ2-3; the D is unclear. The CDR3 sequence is CASSLRTDTQYF. CDR3 nucleotides: TGTGCCAGCAGCCTCCGCACAGATACGCAGTATTTT.